One sample yielded the 24 T cell receptor beta chains listed below, sequenced in a study of blood T cells in healthy people across ages. Primed by a sample-barcoded 5' primer and a J-beta primer mix, a second PCR proceeded for 7 to 11 cycles. TCRdb used MiXCR to reprocess the 5' RACE reads, holding one entry per CDR3 protein. Of around 2 million distinct CDR3 sequences detected, approximately 39% appear once; the ten largest clones hold 23%. The specimen was blood. These receptors were obtained from a human donor in good health.

This clonotype was counted a few times. J is TRBJ1-1 and V is TRBV29-1, with a weak D call TRBD1 (5 bases). V was cut by 7 bases and J by 4 bases, with 19 bases left in between. Germline loops: CDR1 SQVTM, CDR2 ANQGSEA. This CDR3 comprises 14 residues. The CDR3 loop reads CSALIRDYSTEAFF. In DNA, the CDR3 is TGCAGCGCACTAATCAGGGATTATAGCACTGAAGCTTTCTTT.

This clonotype was seen more than once but under ten times. This chain uses TRBV12-3 or TRBV12-4 with TRBJ2-4; D might be TRBD2 (6 bases). Gene TRBJ2-7 matches the end of the DNA better, so the J call may be wrong. The CDR3 loop spans 15 amino acids. The CDR3 DNA follows: TGTGCCAGCAGTCCCGTCGGAGGGGTCGGGGACGAGCAGTACTTC. Encoded protein: CASSPVGGVGDEQYF.

This chain joins TRBV7-2 and TRBJ2-6, with no clear D. The V gene's germline CDR1 is SGHTA and CDR2 FQGNSA. Trimming stripped 2 bases from V and 2 bases from J, with 10 bases between. The CDR3 is made up of 16 amino acids. The CDR3: CASSLYPQPGANVLTF. CDR3 sequence (DNA): TGTGCCAGCAGCTTATATCCCCAACCTGGGGCCAACGTCCTGACTTTC. The full variable domain, rest sourced from reference TRBV7-2 and TRBJ2-6, is GAGVSQSPSNKVTEKGKDVELRCDPISGHTALYWYRQSLGQGLEFLIYFQGNSAPDKSGLPSDRFSAERTGGSVSTLTIQRTQQEDSAVYLCASSLYPQPGANVLTFGAGSRLTVL.

The chain links TRBV7-8 to TRBJ2-7, with a weak D call TRBD2 (5 bases). This CDR3 is 12 amino acids long. V lost 5 bases to trimming and J lost 3 bases, with 8 bases between them. The germline V gene encodes CDR1 SGHVS and CDR2 FQNEAQ. The CDR3 nucleotides are TGTGCCAGCAGCCCGGACTGCTACGAGCAGTACTTC. As protein: CASSPDCYEQYF.

This clonotype was recorded at least ten times. The chain links TRBV12-3 or TRBV12-4 to TRBJ1-6; no firm D call. The CDR3 covers 14 residues. Trimming removed 5 bases at V and 7 bases at J, with 12 bases between. CDR3: CASSPGRANSPLHF. CDR3 sequence (DNA): TGTGCCAGCAGTCCCGGGAGGGCGAATTCACCCCTCCACTTT.

The rearrangement links TRBV2 to TRBJ1-1; tentative D call: TRBD1 (6 bases). Germline-derived CDR1 and CDR2 are SNHLY and FYNNEI. Trimming pared 6 bases from V and 0 bases from J, leaving 11 bases between. This CDR3 region has 14 residues. DNA of the CDR3: TGTGCCAGCAGAGACAGGACCATGAACACTGAAGCTTTCTTT. Translation: CASRDRTMNTEAFF.

This clonotype was seen a handful of times. The chain links TRBV27 to TRBJ2-3; 8 nucleotides agree with TRBD2. The germline V gene encodes CDR1 MNHEY and CDR2 SMNVEV (reference sequence). V lost 3 bases to trimming and J lost 6 bases; unmatched junction nucleotides: 5. This CDR3 is built from 14 residues. CDR3: CASSFGTSWDTQYF. DNA for the CDR3: TGTGCCAGCAGTTTCGGGACTAGTTGGGATACGCAGTATTTT.

The CDR3 nucleotides are TGTGCCAGCTCAAATCCGGGACAGGGTATCAATGAGCAGTTCTTC. Translating gives CASSNPGQGINEQFF. The chain has TRBV18 and TRBJ2-1, with 9 bases matching TRBD1. This CDR3 comprises 15 residues. Germline CDR1 and CDR2: KGHSH and LQKENI. Unmatched junction bases numbered 8, after V lost 5 bases and J lost 6 bases.

The gene calls are TRBV4-2 and TRBJ2-1; a weak D match, TRBD1 (6 bases). Trimming stripped 4 bases from V and 8 bases from J, with 18 bases between. The CDR3 runs 15 residues. CDR1 and CDR2 from the germline V gene are LGHNA and YNFKEQ. In nucleotides, the CDR3 is TGTGCCAGCAGCCCACAGGGTGACGGGTTCGATGAGCAGTTCTTC. Protein product: CASSPQGDGFDEQFF.

As regards this clonotype: One end of the junction fails to match germline, which may point to a read error. The CDR3 nucleotides read TGCAGCGTTGAAAGGGCCGCAAACACTGGAGCTTTCTTT. Its protein is CSVERAANTGAFF. This rearrangement joins TRBV29-1 to TRBJ1-1; D gene uncertain. The CDR3 spans 13 residues. In germline, CDR1 is SQVTM, CDR2 ANQGSEA.

This clonotype was counted between two and nine times. The rearrangement links TRBV10-3 to TRBJ2-1; TRBD2 is a possible D gene (5 bases). V shed 4 bases and J shed 0 bases, with 16 bases lying between them. This CDR3 is 17 amino acids long. The germline V gene has CDR1 ENHRY and CDR2 SYGVKD. The CDR3 is CAISVGLAPGSYNEQFF. Written as DNA, the CDR3 is TGTGCCATCAGTGTCGGGTTAGCGCCCGGCTCCTACAATGAGCAGTTCTTC.

This clonotype was counted only a few times. The V and J genes are TRBV2 and TRBJ2-1, with unresolved D. This CDR3 comprises 14 residues. In germline, CDR1 is SNHLY, CDR2 FYNNEI. V shed 10 bases and J shed 1 base, with 14 bases lying between them. The CDR3 nucleotides read TGTGCCACCTCCCTCAGAGCATCCTACAATGAGCAGTTCTTC. Translation gives CATSLRASYNEQFF.

The V call is TRBV5-1, the J call TRBJ2-3, with a possible D match to TRBD2 (5 bases). Trimming stripped 0 bases from V and 4 bases from J, with 9 bases between. This CDR3 spans 14 amino acids. Per germline, CDR1 SGHRS and CDR2 YFSETQ. CDR3 in amino acids: CASSLEPDSDTQYF. CDR3 in DNA: TGCGCCAGCAGCTTGGAACCGGACTCAGATACGCAGTATTTT.

This clonotype was detected only a few times. The chain joins TRBV13 to TRBJ2-5; D is unclear. The V end lost 6 bases, the J end lost 0 bases, and 17 bases lay between the germline ends. Germline V gene sequence: CDR1 PRHDT, CDR2 FYEKMQ (reference sequence). The CDR3 extends over 16 amino acids. The CDR3 sequence is CASRRVAQSYQETQYF. As DNA, the CDR3 is TGTGCCAGCAGAAGGGTCGCCCAATCGTACCAAGAGACCCAGTACTTC. The variable domain in full, completed from reference TRBV13 and TRBJ2-5, reads AAGVIQSPRHLIKEKRETATLKCYPIPRHDTVYWYQQGPGQDPQFLISFYEKMQSDKGSIPDRFSAQQFSDYHSELNMSSLELGDSALYFCASRRVAQSYQETQYFGPGTRLLVL.

V is TRBV29-1 and J is TRBJ2-2; 10 nucleotides agree with TRBD2. This CDR3 region has 14 residues. J gave up 6 bases and V 6 bases, and 7 bases lay outside the gene matches. Germline V CDR1 and CDR2: SQVTM, ANQGSEA. CDR3 residues: CSVLAGLNAGELFF. In DNA, the CDR3 is TGCAGCGTACTAGCGGGGCTTAACGCCGGGGAGCTGTTTTTT.

This sequence joins TRBV5-5 and TRBJ2-1, with TRBD1 as a possible D gene (5 bases). V lost 4 bases and J lost 13, with 24 bases in between. Germline lookup yields CDR1 SGHKS and CDR2 YYEKEE (reference sequence). The CDR3 extends over 15 amino acids. CDR3 DNA: TGTGCCAGCAGCGAACGACAGATCCGACAAGAGACCCAGTTCTTC. Translation gives CASSERQIRQETQFF.

The rearrangement uses TRBV9 and TRBJ2-5; no firm D call. The CDR3 loop spans 14 amino acids. Germline V gene data show CDR1 as SGDLS and CDR2 as YYNGEE. V lost 4 bases and J lost 5, with 15 bases in between. CDR3 amino acids: CASSPQRSRETQYF. CDR3 nucleotides: TGTGCCAGCAGCCCCCAAAGGTCAAGGGAGACCCAGTACTTC.

This clonotype was counted once. This chain connects TRBV7-2 to TRBJ2-2, with unresolved D. Germline CDR1 and CDR2: SGHTA and FQGNSA. The germline V and J ends were trimmed by 2 bases and 9 bases, with 10 bases remaining between them. This CDR3 has 13 residues. CDR3 sequence: CASSLSRTRELFF. The CDR3 bases are TGTGCCAGCAGCTTAAGTCGGACCAGGGAGCTGTTTTTT.

V is TRBV2 and J is TRBJ1-2, with 7 bases identical to TRBD1. The CDR3 totals 14 residues. Germline trimming cut 3 bases from V and 7 bases from J; bases unmatched to any gene: 8. The germline V gene has CDR1 SNHLY and CDR2 FYNNEI. The CDR3 loop is CASSDIQGFGGYTF. CDR3 nucleotides: TGTGCCAGCAGTGATATACAGGGGTTTGGTGGCTACACCTTC. The full variable domain, with the rest looked up from reference TRBV2 and TRBJ1-2, is EPEVTQTPSHQVTQMGQEVILRCVPISNHLYFYWYRQILGQKVEFLVSFYNNEISEKSEIFDDQFSVERPDGSNFTLKIRSTKLEDSAMYFCASSDIQGFGGYTFGSGTRLTVV.

The chain's CDR3 is CASSLDGEVTGELFF. The CDR3 coding sequence is TGCGCCAGCAGCTTGGACGGGGAGGTCACCGGGGAGCTGTTTTTT. This chain links TRBV5-1 with TRBJ2-2; the D gene is possibly TRBD2 (6 bases). The CDR3 covers 15 residues. V shed 0 bases and J shed 4 bases, with 10 bases lying between them. From germline, CDR1 is SGHRS and CDR2 YFSETQ. The whole variable domain, remainder taken from reference TRBV5-1 and TRBJ2-2, is KAGVTQTPRYLIKTRGQQVTLSCSPISGHRSVSWYQQTPGQGLQFLFEYFSETQRNKGNFPGRFSGRQFSNSRSEMNVSTLELGDSALYLCASSLDGEVTGELFFGEGSRLTVL.

This sequence joins TRBV6-5 and TRBJ2-5, with TRBD2 matching over 11 bases. This CDR3 is built from 16 residues. V lost 5 bases to trimming and J lost 0 bases; unmatched junction nucleotides: 5. Germline loops: CDR1 MNHEY, CDR2 SVGAGI. Here the CDR3 reads CASSLGTSGNQETQYF. CDR3 nucleotides: TGTGCCAGCAGTCTCGGGACTAGCGGCAACCAAGAGACCCAGTACTTC.

This clonotype was picked up a small number of times. V and J are TRBV5-1 and TRBJ2-7; D remains ambiguous. CDR3 length equals 18 residues. V was clipped by 4 bases and J by 7 bases, with 30 bases between them. CDR1 and CDR2 (germline): SGHRS, YFSETQ. CDR3 sequence reads: CASSAAGMVSHYPGEQYF. CDR3 bases: TGCGCCAGCAGCGCCGCCGGAATGGTCAGCCATTACCCCGGGGAGCAGTACTTC.

This sequence joins TRBV12-3 or TRBV12-4 and TRBJ1-2; D might be TRBD1 (5 bases). Between the trimmed V and J ends, which lost 6 bases and 7 bases, there was a span of 18 bases. CDR3 size: 14 residues. Written as DNA, the CDR3 is TGTGCCAGCAGGTTAACCGTGGGGGGATTTGGCTACACCTTC. It yields the protein CASRLTVGGFGYTF.

This clonotype was seen many times. The chain links TRBV20-1 to TRBJ2-3; 9 bases map to TRBD1. The CDR3 consists of 18 residues. The V and J ends lost 4 bases and 4 bases, in that order; junction bases with no gene match: 18. Per germline, CDR1 DFQATT and CDR2 SNEGSKA (reference sequence). This CDR3 reads CSAISAQGAGASSDTQYF. For the CDR3, the DNA is TGCAGTGCTATAAGCGCACAGGGGGCAGGGGCATCCTCAGATACGCAGTATTTT.